This T cell receptor beta chain came from a study of T cell changes during pregnancy in multiple sclerosis (dated by TCRdb to about 2019). The study in broad terms: The study looked at changes in the T cell repertoire across pregnancy in women with multiple sclerosis.

The CDR3 sequence holds 15 residues, the cysteine and phenylalanine included. CDR3 DNA only is kept here, 45 bases in frame from base 1. The germline V gene (reference sequence) provides CDR1 SGHNT and CDR2 YYREEE. Germline trimming: 0 bases from V, 2 bases from J; junction bases outside gene matches: 1. The receptor library was made with the immunoSEQ multiplex PCR assay. As stored in TCRdb, this immuneACCESS dataset retains in-frame rearrangements with V and J assigned. A fraction of the clones does not appear; measured against another copy, unresolved V genes explain less than half of the discrepancy, and the remainder lacks a known reason. Counted in this sample were 55,000 to 85,000 clones; roughly 91% of them appeared once. About 0.31% of the sample goes to the ten largest clones. For this clone: Its antigen remains unidentified. Base qualities are missing; no much larger clone stands one base away.

The sequence is built from TRBV5-4 and TRBJ2-7; TRBD2 fits 11 bases in the junction. This receptor was identified in a female donor with multiple sclerosis, enrolled in a pregnancy study. The material sequenced was CD4+ T cells from peripheral blood mononuclear cells, taken after pregnancy. The CDR3 protein sequence reads: CASSLELAGAYEQYF. The nucleotide sequence is TGTGCCAGCAGCTTGGAACTAGCGGGAGCCTACGAGCAGTACTTC.